Below, 2 T cell receptor beta chains from the same sample are listed, as sequenced in a study of blood T cell repertoires in COVID-19. Generated by immunoSEQ multiplex PCR, the TCRdb table keeps only in-frame clones and is missing some. The profile shows 250,000 to 300,000 clones, about 93% of them singletons. The material sequenced was PBMCs or T cells enriched from blood (not recorded which). The receptors derive from a woman in her 30s who had recovered from COVID-19.

This clone appeared once. The rearrangement uses TRBV27 and TRBJ2-1; the D is unclear. V dropped 3 bases and J dropped 9 bases, with 12 bases sitting between them. Germline CDR1 and CDR2: MNHEY and SMNVEV (reference sequence). CDR3 size: 13 residues. CDR3 in DNA: TGTGCCAGCAGTTTCGCACCCTACGTTGAGCAGTTCTTC. It is translated as CASSFAPYVEQFF.

J is TRBJ1-2 and V is TRBV28, with 8 bases matching TRBD1. The V segment lost 6 bases and the J segment 5 bases; nucleotides outside the gene matches: 11. CDR3 length: 15 amino acids. Per the germline V gene, CDR1 is MDHEN and CDR2 is SYDVKM. CDR3 amino acids: CASRKTGAPIYGYTF. The CDR3 nucleotides read TGTGCCAGCAGGAAGACAGGGGCCCCGATTTATGGCTACACCTTC.